This TCR beta chain originates from a study of cytomegalovirus exposure and HLA in healthy donors. The study's findings and limits: In the analysis, some V segments, TRBV6-2 and TRBV6-3 included, were excluded as indistinguishable. Rates of TCR association differed by HLA locus in a later analysis, with DRB1 highest and HLA-C lowest.

Trimming stripped 0 bases from V and 3 bases from J, with 17 bases between. Germline lookup yields CDR1 MGHRA and CDR2 YSYEKL. The CDR3 loop spans 17 amino acids. Amplification used 60 Vbeta primers and 13 Jbeta primers. As originally analysed: Approximately 78 million unique TCR beta chains, about 10 million of them shared, were counted by a later analysis. Profiling relied on immunoSEQ multiplex PCR, and the TCRdb table lists in-frame clones only, not all of them. V, J and clone size are taken as reported in that table, and D and trimming were inferred from the DNA itself. The sample lists about 98,000 clones, 60% to 85% occurring once. This clone was found once. Antigen: not known.

The receptor was isolated from a man aged 60 to 69 in good health and CMV-seropositive. The gene calls are TRBV4-1 and TRBJ1-2; D is undetermined. Sequencing used PBMCs. CDR3 in amino acids: CASSQEERGYLYYGYTF. For the CDR3, the DNA is TGCGCCAGCAGCCAAGAGGAAAGAGGATACCTCTACTATGGCTACACCTTC.